This T cell receptor beta chain was found in a study of blood T cell repertoires in COVID-19 (TCRdb year 2020). For the study in its entirety: Collaborator samples came from the United States, Italy and Spain and covered acute and convalescent phases of COVID-19. The material from the prospective study consisted of cDNA or gDNA derived from T cells, B-cell-depleted T cells, or PBMCs. Subjects who had been exposed to COVID-19, were actively infected with it, or had recovered from it provided the deeply sampled blood TCRbeta repertoires that made up the dataset. The repertoires were made available in a free public database intended to serve as a resource for research on the immune response to SARS-CoV-2. Samples came from the ongoing ImmuneRACE study (first 160 participants) plus 1,254 subjects from 6 global collaborators. The sample metadata nearly always contained a de-identified subject ID, COVID-19 status, age in years and sex. Where available, HLA class I and class II types were obtained from metadata supplied by the sample provider rather than from assay-based typing.

Collaborating institutions collected whole blood in K2EDTA tubes following their own protocols. For TCRbeta analysis, collaborators shipped samples as frozen whole blood, isolated PBMCs, or DNA extracted from either of those sample types. General findings and caveats noted by the study authors: How much clinical and demographic metadata was included differed by source and by participant, and the metadata was provided uncurated.

Details on this clone: There is no known antigen for this receptor. No per-base quality is available; no much larger clone lies one base away.

Including the terminal cysteine and phenylalanine, the CDR3 comprises 14 residues. The sequence is cut down to CDR3 DNA, 42 bases in frame from base 1. Reading the germline V gene gives CDR1 SGHTA and CDR2 FQGTGA. Trimming leaves V shorter by 5 bases and J shorter by 6 bases, with the junction holding 7 bases beyond the gene matches. TCRbeta CDR3 regions were amplified from genomic DNA using the immunoSEQ Assay, a bias-controlled multiplex PCR. The published analysis was carried out like this. Nucleated cell counts per sample were estimated from amplification of reference gene primers within the assay. Sequence reads were collapsed and filtered to measure the absolute abundance of every unique TCRbeta CDR3 rearrangement. For each sample, productive Simpson clonality was calculated as the square root of Simpson's diversity index over productive rearrangements. TCRdb took over this immuneACCESS table, retaining in-frame rearrangements with V and J assigned. Such tables are incomplete; in checked studies, under half of the missing clones stem from an unresolved V gene, and the remainder is unexplained. For V, J and clone size, that table is used; D and trimming come from the DNA. Here the sample has 100,000 or so clones; approximately 90% occur a single time. The ten biggest clones cover around 2.3% of the sample.

Sequencing was carried out using peripheral blood. The chain uses TRBV7-3 and TRBJ2-1; 7 nucleotides in the junction match TRBD1. The clonotype comes from a human donor with active COVID-19. The donor label of this sample is uncertain. Here the CDR3 is given as CASSSRTGANEQFF. The sequenced DNA is TGTGCCAGCAGCAGTCGAACAGGGGCCAATGAGCAGTTCTTC. The full variable domain, with segments outside the CDR3 supplied by the reference TRBV7-3 and TRBJ2-1 proteins, appears as GAGVSQTPSNKVTEKGKYVELRCDPISGHTALYWYRQSLGQGPEFLIYFQGTGAADDSGLPNDRFFAVRPEGSVSTLKIQRTERGDSAVYLCASSSRTGANEQFFGPGTRLTVL.